Presented here are 17 T cell receptor beta chains from one specimen sequenced in a study of CD8 T cells in Susac syndrome. With random hexamers, reverse transcription was performed on about 0.5 to 1 ug of RNA. One entry per CDR3 protein, called by TCRdb with MiXCR from the immunoSEQ multiplex PCR reads. This sample has about 200,000 distinct CDR3 sequences, with roughly 95% found just once. Sequencing used CD4+ T cells from PBMCs. Receptors were obtained from a human donor in good health.

The chain is built from TRBV24-1 and TRBJ2-7, with 8 bases identical to TRBD1. Germline CDR1 and CDR2: KGHDR and SFDVKD. The CDR3 spans 11 residues. CDR3 in DNA: TGTGGGACAGGGAATCTCTACGAGCAGTACTTC. Translating it yields CGTGNLYEQYF.

The chain recombines TRBV4-1 with TRBJ2-4; no clear D gene. Trimming took off 4 bases at V and 0 bases at J, with 13 bases between the two ends. Germline V lookup: CDR1 MGHRA, CDR2 YSYEKL. The CDR3 loop spans 16 amino acids. The CDR3 spells CASSPRTELAKNIQYF. For the CDR3, the DNA is TGCGCCAGCAGCCCGCGGACGGAACTAGCCAAAAACATTCAGTACTTC.

V is TRBV7-6 and J is TRBJ2-3; D might be TRBD2 (5 bases). CDR1 is SGHVS and CDR2 is FNYEAQ in the germline V gene. Trimming took off 4 bases at V and 0 bases at J, with 14 bases between the two ends. The CDR3 sequence is 16 residues long. The CDR3 bases are TGTGCCAGCAGCTCCCCCGCGGGCCTGAGCACAGATACGCAGTATTTT. It codes for CASSSPAGLSTDTQYF.

Details on this clonotype: A junction end diverges from the germline sequence, so it may reflect a read error. The chain carries TRBV29-1 and TRBJ1-1, with D uncertain. The CDR3 sequence is 11 residues long. CDR1 and CDR2 from the germline V gene are SQVTM and ANQGSEA. The CDR3 sequence is CSVVGNTEVFF. The CDR3 bases are TGCAGCGTTGTAGGGAACACTGAAGTTTTCTTT.

This clonotype has just one count. The rearrangement links TRBV10-1 to TRBJ1-5; D not resolved. Between the trimmed V and J ends, which lost 4 bases and 5 bases, there was a span of 12 bases. CDR1 WNHNN and CDR2 SYGVQD come from the germline V gene (reference sequence). This CDR3 is 14 amino acids long. The CDR3 nucleotides are TGCGCCAGCAGTGCAGGCCTAAGGGATCAGCCCCAGCATTTT. Protein product: CASSAGLRDQPQHF.

The genes are TRBV28 and TRBJ1-5; D is uncertain. Trimming took 8 bases from V and 0 from J, leaving 17 bases between them. This CDR3 is built from 16 residues. CDR1 is MDHEN and CDR2 is SYDVKM in the germline V gene. CDR3 loop: CASPPGSYYSNQPQHF. In nucleotides, the CDR3 is TGTGCCAGCCCCCCCGGGAGTTACTATAGCAATCAGCCCCAGCATTTT.

CDR3 in DNA: TGTGCCAGCAGGTCCAGCGGGGCTGGCACAGATACGCAGTATTTT. This sequence encodes CASRSSGAGTDTQYF. The chain joins TRBV12-3 or TRBV12-4 to TRBJ2-3; 7 bases align to TRBD2. Trimming removed 6 bases from V and 1 base from J; junction bases left unmatched: 7. This CDR3 has 15 residues.

CDR3 nucleotide sequence: TGCGCCAGCAGCCAAGTGGCAGCCTATAGCAATCAGCCCCAGCATTTT. It translates to CASSQVAAYSNQPQHF. The chain employs TRBV4-3 and TRBJ1-5; D is undetermined. With 1 base removed from V and 0 bases from J, the gap between germline ends came to 10 bases. This CDR3 has 16 residues. Germline CDR1 is LGHNA and CDR2 is YSLEER.

V and J are TRBV25-1 and TRBJ2-5, with a weak D call TRBD1 (5 bases). Germline V lookup: CDR1 MGHDK, CDR2 SYGVNS. The ends were cut back, 1 base at V and 1 base at J, with 10 bases in the middle. This CDR3 is built from 15 residues. The CDR3 protein is CASSEFRQGQETQYF. The CDR3, as DNA: TGTGCCAGCAGTGAATTCCGCCAGGGCCAAGAGACCCAGTACTTC. The full variable domain, rest sourced from reference TRBV25-1 and TRBJ2-5, is EADIYQTPRYLVIGTGKKITLECSQTMGHDKMYWYQQDPGMELHLIHYSYGVNSTEKGDLSSESTVSRIRTEHFPLTLESARPSHTSQYLCASSEFRQGQETQYFGPGTRLLVL.

This chain uses TRBV4-1 with TRBJ2-2, with a weak D call TRBD2 (5 bases). The ends were cut back, 3 bases at V and 6 bases at J, with 23 bases in the middle. This CDR3 region has 18 residues. Germline values: CDR1 MGHRA, CDR2 YSYEKL. CDR3 bases: TGCGCCAGCAGCCAGGGTGTGGTAGCCTCCATGAGGGCCGGGGAGCTGTTTTTT. Its protein is CASSQGVVASMRAGELFF.

The chain is built from TRBV12-3 or TRBV12-4 and TRBJ2-4, with 8 bases aligning to TRBD1. Trimming cost V 7 bases and J 4 bases; bases outside gene matches: 9. The CDR3 is 15 residues long. The CDR3 DNA reads as TGTGCCAGCATGCCCTCGACAGGGGTGAAAAACATTCAGTACTTC. Translated: CASMPSTGVKNIQYF.

The chain couples TRBV15 to TRBJ1-5; TRBD1 might be the D (5 bases). The ends were cut back, 5 bases at V and 7 bases at J, with 12 bases in the middle. This CDR3 has 13 residues. CDR1 and CDR2 from the germline V gene are LNHNV and YYDKDF (reference sequence). The CDR3 DNA follows: TGTGCCACCAGCGGGGGGGAGTTGCAGCCCCAGCATTTT. This sequence encodes CATSGGELQPQHF.

The chain has TRBV7-9 and TRBJ1-4; D gene uncertain. The V gene's germline CDR1 is SEHNR and CDR2 FQNEAQ (reference sequence). V lost 5 bases to trimming and J lost 5 bases, with 12 bases between them. CDR3 length: 14 residues. The CDR3 DNA reads as TGTGCCAGCAGCGGAGGAGAACTAAATGAAAAACTGTTTTTT. Translated, it gives CASSGGELNEKLFF. The full variable domain, completed using reference TRBV7-9 and TRBJ1-4, is DTGVSQNPRHKITKRGQNVTFRCDPISEHNRLYWYRQTLGQGPEFLTYFQNEAQLEKSRLLSDRFSAERPKGSFSTLEIQRTEQGDSAMYLCASSGGELNEKLFFGSGTQLSVL.

This clonotype was seen just once. The V call is TRBV20-1, the J call TRBJ2-1; 7 bases are a match to TRBD1. This CDR3 comprises 15 residues. Germline CDR1 DFQATT, CDR2 SNEGSKA (reference sequence). The junction had 10 bases not matched to a gene; V was cut back by 5 bases and J by 3 bases. CDR3 in amino acids: CSAQTGTAGYNEQFF. The CDR3 bases are TGCAGTGCTCAGACCGGGACAGCCGGCTACAATGAGCAGTTCTTC.

This chain joins TRBV3-1 and TRBJ2-3; TRBD2 might be the D (6 bases). Germline CDR1 reads LGHDT; CDR2 reads YNNKEL (reference sequence). CDR3 length: 16 amino acids. Trimming cost V 2 bases and J 5 bases, with 17 bases left between them. The CDR3 sequence is CASSQLAGLSGDTQYF. CDR3 nucleotide sequence: TGTGCCAGCAGCCAACTCGCGGGATTGTCCGGAGATACGCAGTATTTT.

This clonotype was observed a few times. J is TRBJ2-7 and V is TRBV19; tentative D call: TRBD2 (6 bases). Germline V lookup: CDR1 LNHDA, CDR2 SQIVND (reference sequence). Between the trimmed V and J ends, which lost 5 bases and 2 bases, there was a span of 10 bases. This CDR3 is 13 amino acids long. As DNA, the CDR3 is TGTGCCAGTAGTCGGCGGGATACCTACGAGCAGTACTTC. This translates into CASSRRDTYEQYF.

The V gene is TRBV20-1, the J gene TRBJ2-7; 7 nucleotides align to TRBD2. After removal of 6 bases from V and 5 bases from J, the junction contained 4 bases not matched to a gene. The germline V gene encodes CDR1 DFQATT and CDR2 SNEGSKA (reference sequence). The CDR3 totals 11 residues. CDR3 sequence reads: CSAAGANEQYV. DNA for the CDR3: TGCAGTGCGGCGGGAGCCAACGAGCAGTACGTC.